These 24 T cell receptor beta chains share one sample of origin, sequenced in a study of STAT5B mutations in CD4+ large granular lymphocyte leukemia. Libraries were prepared by immunoSEQ multiplex PCR; TCRdb keeps only in-frame clonotypes and omits some of them. The data contain about 30,000 clones, under 80% of them singletons. Sequencing was done on a sample of CD4+ T cells from blood buffy coats. The receptors here all came from a human donor in good health.

The chain employs TRBV5-1 and TRBJ2-7, with 8 bases aligning to TRBD2. The CDR3 is 13 residues long. The junction had 3 bases not matched to a gene; V was cut back by 0 bases and J by 7 bases. CDR1 and CDR2 from the germline V gene are SGHRS and YFSETQ. The CDR3 loop is CASSLASSGEQYF. As DNA, the CDR3 is TGCGCCAGCAGCTTGGCCTCTAGCGGGGAGCAGTACTTC.

The gene calls are TRBV14 and TRBJ1-3; D is perhaps TRBD1 (5 bases). The germline CDR1 and CDR2 sequences are SGHDN and FVKESK. This CDR3 comprises 16 residues. V lost 4 bases and J lost 0, with 13 bases in between. CDR3 coding DNA: TGTGCCAGCAGCCCTCCAGGGACGGACTCTGGAAACACCATATATTTT. It is translated as CASSPPGTDSGNTIYF.

The V and J genes are TRBV5-6 and TRBJ1-2; D is ambiguous. This CDR3 is built from 15 residues. Looked up from germline, CDR1 is SGHDT and CDR2 is YYEEEE. Trimming removed 2 bases from V and 3 bases from J, with 14 bases in between. Here the CDR3 DNA reads TGTGCCAGCAGCTTTACCTCGACCGGTGACTATGGCTACACCTTC. Translation gives CASSFTSTGDYGYTF.

This chain connects TRBV4-3 to TRBJ2-4; TRBD1 or TRBD2 may be the D gene (5 bases each). V was clipped by 0 bases and J by 8 bases, with 14 bases between them. Germline-derived CDR1 and CDR2 are LGHNA and YSLEER. The CDR3 is made up of 15 amino acids. The CDR3 coding sequence is TGCGCCAGCAGCCAAGATGCCAGGGAGAGGCACATTCAGTACTTC. Amino acid sequence: CASSQDARERHIQYF.

The CDR3, as DNA: TGTGCCAGCAGTTATCATGGTGGGGGGGGAGCTTTCTTT. Encoded protein: CASSYHGGGGAFF. The V and J genes are TRBV6-5 and TRBJ1-1; possible D gene TRBD1, 5 bases. With 3 bases removed from V and 10 bases from J, the gap between germline ends came to 15 bases. This CDR3 spans 13 amino acids. Germline V gene data show CDR1 as MNHEY and CDR2 as SVGAGI.

This sequence joins TRBV2 and TRBJ2-1, with D perhaps matching TRBD1 (6 bases). CDR1 SNHLY and CDR2 FYNNEI come from the germline V gene. The CDR3 extends over 14 amino acids. With 8 bases removed from V and 0 bases from J, the gap between germline ends came to 11 bases. DNA for the CDR3: TGTGCCAGCCTAAGGGGGACCTCCTACAATGAGCAGTTCTTC. Its translation: CASLRGTSYNEQFF.

The rearrangement joins TRBV9 to TRBJ1-1; maybe TRBD1 (6 bases). CDR1 and CDR2 from the germline V gene are SGDLS and YYNGEE. This CDR3 has 14 amino acids. V was cut by 3 bases and J by 1 base, with 10 bases left in between. The DNA for the CDR3 is TGTGCCAGCAGCGCGCTGACAGGGAACACTGAAGCTTTCTTT. Translated, it gives CASSALTGNTEAFF.

The J gene is TRBJ1-2, the V gene TRBV5-5; no clear D. The CDR3 contains 13 residues. Trimming left V 0 bases short and J 8 bases short, with 11 bases between. CDR1 is SGHKS and CDR2 is YYEKEE in the germline V gene (reference sequence). The CDR3 reads CASSLDGQDGYTF. As DNA, the CDR3 is TGTGCCAGCAGCTTGGACGGGCAGGACGGCTACACCTTC.

The chain has TRBV7-9 and TRBJ1-1, with D possibly matching TRBD1 (6 bases). The length of the CDR3 is 17 residues. V lost 5 bases and J lost 0, with 19 bases in between. CDR1 is SEHNR and CDR2 is FQNEAQ in the germline V gene (reference sequence). The CDR3 DNA follows: TGTGCCAGCAGCGAGGGACACGGAGTTCTTCTGAACACTGAAGCTTTCTTT. It translates to CASSEGHGVLLNTEAFF.

This chain links TRBV9 with TRBJ2-7, with D possibly being TRBD2 (5 bases). CDR3 length equals 15 residues. Trimming took 0 bases from V and 2 from J, leaving 12 bases between them. From germline, CDR1 is SGDLS and CDR2 YYNGEE. The CDR3 protein is CASSVGLDSTYEQYF. The CDR3 DNA reads TGTGCCAGCAGCGTAGGATTGGACTCAACCTACGAGCAGTACTTC.

The V gene is TRBV27, the J gene TRBJ2-7; D is possibly TRBD2 (6 bases). The CDR3 is 12 residues long. From germline, CDR1 is MNHEY and CDR2 SMNVEV (reference sequence). Trimming removed 6 bases from V and 6 bases from J, with 12 bases in between. The CDR3 here is CASSHPGVEQYF. The DNA of the CDR3 is TGTGCCAGCAGCCACCCGGGGGTCGAGCAGTACTTC.

The rearrangement joins TRBV9 to TRBJ2-7; perhaps TRBD1 as D (6 bases). Between the trimmed V and J ends, which lost 4 bases and 2 bases, there was a span of 13 bases. This CDR3 spans 14 amino acids. Germline lookup yields CDR1 SGDLS and CDR2 YYNGEE. In DNA, the CDR3 is TGTGCCAGCAGCCTCCGGGACACACCCTACGAGCAGTACTTC. Translated, it gives CASSLRDTPYEQYF.

On this clone: Different DNA sequences within this sample yield the same CDR3. The V call is TRBV27, the J call TRBJ2-1, with D perhaps being TRBD1 or TRBD2 (5 bases each). The germline CDR1 and CDR2 sequences are MNHEY and SMNVEV (reference sequence). V lost 6 bases to trimming and J lost 1 base, with 7 bases between them. The CDR3 is made up of 13 amino acids. The CDR3 DNA is TGTGCCAGCAGGAGGGGTTCCTACAATGAGCAGTTCTTC. This encodes CASRRGSYNEQFF.

The chain is built from TRBV15 and TRBJ1-5; D perhaps matches TRBD1 (6 bases). The germline gives CDR1 LNHNV, CDR2 YYDKDF (reference sequence). This CDR3 is built from 16 residues. V lost 0 bases to trimming and J lost 1 base, with 10 bases between them. The CDR3 sequence is CATSRDKGGSNQPQHF. The CDR3 DNA sequence: TGTGCCACCAGCAGAGATAAGGGGGGAAGCAATCAGCCCCAGCATTTT.

This chain uses TRBV14 with TRBJ2-5; 13 bases map to TRBD2. V lost 0 bases, J lost 3 bases, and 10 bases stayed unmatched. The length of the CDR3 is 19 residues. Germline V gives CDR1 SGHDN, CDR2 FVKESK. The CDR3 DNA reads as TGTGCCAGCAGCCAAGAAAGGGGACGGACTAGCGGGGGTAAAGAGACCCAGTACTTC. Translation: CASSQERGRTSGGKETQYF.

V is TRBV14 and J is TRBJ1-1; D possibly corresponds to TRBD1 (6 bases). Germline V gene sequence: CDR1 SGHDN, CDR2 FVKESK. The V and J ends lost 6 bases and 2 bases respectively, with 13 bases between them. This CDR3 region has 14 residues. CDR3: CASRSRQVNTEAFF. In nucleotides, the CDR3 is TGTGCCAGCAGGTCCAGACAGGTCAACACTGAAGCTTTCTTT.

This chain uses TRBV19 with TRBJ1-2; TRBD1 agrees at 7 bases. This CDR3 spans 13 amino acids. Germline trimming cut 10 bases from V and 7 bases from J; bases unmatched to any gene: 12. Looked up from germline, CDR1 is LNHDA and CDR2 is SQIVND (reference sequence). The chain's CDR3 is CATSTGTVGGYTF. The CDR3 DNA is TGTGCCACTTCCACCGGGACAGTCGGTGGCTACACCTTC.

The chain carries TRBV5-1 and TRBJ2-2, with D unresolved. The germline CDR1 and CDR2 sequences are SGHRS and YFSETQ. V lost 0 bases to trimming and J lost 0 bases, with 6 bases between them. The CDR3 extends over 15 amino acids. DNA for the CDR3: TGCGCCAGCAGCTTGGGTTCCCCGAACACCGGGGAGCTGTTTTTT. The encoded protein is CASSLGSPNTGELFF.

This chain links TRBV6-6 with TRBJ2-7, with TRBD2 matching over 8 bases. Germline CDR1 MNHNY, CDR2 SVGAGI (reference sequence). This CDR3 is built from 11 residues. The CDR3 region has the DNA TGTCTCGGGGGGGGGTCCTACGAGCAGTACTTC. Encoded protein: CLGGGSYEQYF.

The chain combines TRBV2 with TRBJ2-3; maybe TRBD2 (5 bases). Germline V gene sequence: CDR1 SNHLY, CDR2 FYNNEI. V was trimmed by 6 bases and J by 4 bases, leaving 8 bases between them. The CDR3 contains 12 residues. CDR3 amino acids: CASRVLADTQYF. The CDR3 DNA reads as TGTGCCAGCAGGGTACTAGCAGATACGCAGTATTTT.

The chain combines TRBV10-1 with TRBJ2-3, with 7 positions matching TRBD1. Germline V gene lookup returns CDR1 WNHNN and CDR2 SYGVQD (reference sequence). With 6 bases clipped from V and 0 bases from J, the junction kept 6 bases outside the gene matches. The length of the CDR3 is 15 residues. CDR3 nucleotide sequence: TGCGCCAGCAGCTTTTACAGGGGAAGCACAGATACGCAGTATTTT. It is translated as CASSFYRGSTDTQYF.

This clone appeared a few times. The chain links TRBV11-2 to TRBJ1-2; 8 bases fit TRBD1. Germline V lookup: CDR1 SGHAT, CDR2 FQNNGV. The length of the CDR3 is 14 residues. Trimming cost V 5 bases and J 6 bases; bases outside gene matches: 8. CDR3 sequence: CASSPPDRVHGYTF. In DNA form, the CDR3 reads TGTGCCAGCAGCCCTCCGGACAGGGTTCATGGCTACACCTTC.

The CDR3: CASSSSTGFTDTQYF. CDR3 coding DNA: TGCGCCAGCAGCTCCTCTACAGGGTTCACAGATACGCAGTATTTT. The chain joins TRBV5-1 to TRBJ2-3, with D perhaps TRBD1 (6 bases). This CDR3 has 15 amino acids. CDR1 is SGHRS and CDR2 is YFSETQ in the germline V gene. The V and J ends lost 3 bases and 2 bases respectively, with 13 bases between them.

This chain links TRBV28 with TRBJ1-4, with TRBD1 identical over 9 bases. Germline CDR1 is MDHEN and CDR2 is SYDVKM. The CDR3 consists of 15 residues. V was pared by 5 bases and J by 7 bases, with 8 bases of the junction left unmatched. The CDR3 DNA reads TGTGCCAGCAGTACTCAACAGGGGGCCTTTGAAAAACTGTTTTTT. Its translation is CASSTQQGAFEKLFF.